These 20 T cell receptor beta chains were sequenced from one sample in a study of OX40 agonist ivuxolimab in advanced cancers. Clones were read by immunoSEQ multiplex PCR, and TCRdb kept only the in-frame ones, dropping some. The table includes 30,000 to 35,000 clones, approximately 89% detected once. Source: CD4+ or CD8+ T cells sorted from blood, taken in a trial of the OX40 agonist ivuxolimab. These receptors originate from an adult with an advanced solid tumor such as melanoma, head and neck, liver or kidney cancer.

The V and J genes are TRBV7-6 and TRBJ2-1, with TRBD2 matching over 9 bases. Losses at the gene ends were 4 bases for V and 0 bases for J; bases not matched to a gene: 4. The CDR3 has 16 residues. Germline V gives CDR1 SGHVS, CDR2 FNYEAQ. The CDR3: CASSSLAGLSYNEQFF. Here the CDR3 DNA reads TGTGCCAGCAGCTCCCTAGCGGGACTCTCCTACAATGAGCAGTTCTTC.

The chain links TRBV9 to TRBJ2-7; 12 bases are shared with TRBD2. V lost 0 bases and J lost 3; bases outside the gene matches: 1. The CDR3 spans 15 residues. Germline V gene data show CDR1 as SGDLS and CDR2 as YYNGEE. Here the CDR3 reads CASSVAGLAGYEQYF. The CDR3 DNA reads as TGTGCCAGCAGCGTAGCGGGACTAGCGGGCTACGAGCAGTACTTC.

The chain carries TRBV27 and TRBJ2-1, with 10 bases aligning to TRBD2. There are 15 residues in the CDR3. Germline assignment: CDR1 MNHEY and CDR2 SMNVEV (reference sequence). The trim removed 2 bases at V and 8 bases at J, leaving 6 bases unmatched. The chain's CDR3 is CASSLPSGRAHEQFF. CDR3 DNA sequence: TGTGCCAGCAGTTTACCCAGCGGGAGGGCCCATGAGCAGTTCTTC.

This chain connects TRBV6-1 to TRBJ1-2; D gene unclear. The CDR3 covers 13 residues. V was cut by 3 bases and J by 2 bases, with 7 bases left in between. Germline assignment: CDR1 MNHNS and CDR2 SASEGT. The CDR3 bases are TGTGCCAGCAGTGAGTTTCGGAACTATGGCTACACCTTC. The encoded protein is CASSEFRNYGYTF.

The gene calls are TRBV14 and TRBJ2-5; D unresolved. Germline V lookup: CDR1 SGHDN, CDR2 FVKESK. The CDR3 has 14 amino acids. V lost 4 bases, J lost 2 bases, and 11 bases lay in between. The CDR3 protein is CASSLHGRQETQYF. As DNA, the CDR3 is TGTGCCAGCAGCCTCCATGGTAGGCAAGAGACCCAGTACTTC.

This clone was seen only once. The chain is built from TRBV5-1 and TRBJ1-2, with D hard to call. Trimming took 3 bases from V and 5 from J, leaving 8 bases between them. The germline CDR1 and CDR2 sequences are SGHRS and YFSETQ. The CDR3 is made up of 12 amino acids. This chain's CDR3 is CASSSPYYGYTF. The CDR3 nucleotides read TGCGCCAGCAGCTCCCCCTATTATGGCTACACCTTC.

The V call is TRBV5-6, the J call TRBJ2-3; D uncertain. The CDR3 totals 12 residues. Germline V lookup: CDR1 SGHDT, CDR2 YYEEEE. V lost 4 bases and J 14 bases, leaving 17 bases between the germline ends. CDR3 sequence reads: CASSVLPGPPYF. For the CDR3, the DNA is TGTGCCAGCAGCGTACTTCCGGGTCCCCCGTATTTT.

The J gene is TRBJ2-2, the V gene TRBV6-6, with D perhaps matching TRBD1 (6 bases). The V gene lost 7 bases and the J gene lost 3 bases, with 12 bases spanning the gap. CDR1 MNHNY and CDR2 SVGAGI come from the germline V gene (reference sequence). This CDR3 contains 14 residues. CDR3 residues: CASTRGADTGELFF. The CDR3 nucleotides are TGTGCCAGCACCAGGGGCGCCGACACCGGGGAGCTGTTTTTT.

The rearrangement uses TRBV25-1 and TRBJ1-1; D is uncertain. The CDR3 runs to 15 residues. Germline V gene data show CDR1 as MGHDK and CDR2 as SYGVNS. The V end was cut by 5 bases, the J end by 1 base, with 14 bases between. The CDR3 region is CASSNSRIGNTEAFF. CDR3 in DNA: TGTGCCAGCAGTAATAGCCGCATCGGGAACACTGAAGCTTTCTTT.

This clone was counted a single time. The chain carries TRBV6-1 and TRBJ1-6, with TRBD1 identical over 8 bases. V trimming: 4 bases; J trimming: 10 bases; junction bases outside the gene matches: 3. Germline V gene lookup returns CDR1 MNHNS and CDR2 SASEGT. The CDR3 consists of 13 residues. The CDR3 DNA is TGTGCCAGCAGTGTAGGACAGGGATCACCCCTCCACTTT. It is translated as CASSVGQGSPLHF.

The chain carries TRBV25-1 and TRBJ2-3, with 11 bases matching TRBD1. V was pared by 4 bases and J by 4 bases, with 10 bases of the junction left unmatched. Germline assignment: CDR1 MGHDK and CDR2 SYGVNS. The length of the CDR3 is 17 residues. The CDR3 DNA follows: TGTGCCAGCAGTGCAATAAGTGCGGGACAGGGGGCAGATACGCAGTATTTT. The encoded protein is CASSAISAGQGADTQYF.

The chain combines TRBV6-5 with TRBJ2-7, with a tentative D call TRBD2 (7 bases). Germline-derived CDR1 and CDR2 are MNHEY and SVGAGI. The V and J ends lost 6 bases and 6 bases respectively, with 18 bases between them. CDR3 length equals 14 residues. Here the CDR3 DNA reads TGTGCCAGCAGCACAGGGAGGGCCTTATCCGAGCAGTACTTC. Amino acid sequence: CASSTGRALSEQYF.

The chain has TRBV29-1 and TRBJ1-1; D unresolved. The V end was cut by 7 bases, the J end by 4 bases, with 19 bases between. Germline CDR1 is SQVTM and CDR2 is ANQGSEA. There are 14 residues in the CDR3. CDR3 sequence reads: CSAHSEWRSTEAFF. CDR3 bases: TGCAGCGCCCACTCGGAGTGGCGCTCCACTGAAGCTTTCTTT.

The chain combines TRBV7-9 with TRBJ2-3; tentatively, D is TRBD1 or TRBD2 (5 bases each). CDR3 length: 17 residues. Germline V CDR1 and CDR2: SEHNR, FQNEAQ (reference sequence). V lost 1 base, J lost 0 bases, and 14 bases lay in between. CDR3 in DNA: TGTGCCAGCAGCTTAGAAGAAGGGGACCGCAGCACAGATACGCAGTATTTT. Amino acid sequence: CASSLEEGDRSTDTQYF.

This chain uses TRBV6-5 with TRBJ2-7; D is perhaps TRBD2 (6 bases). The CDR3 is made up of 14 amino acids. CDR1 is MNHEY, CDR2 SVGAGI, per germline. The V end was cut by 0 bases, the J end by 5 bases, with 11 bases between. The CDR3 DNA reads as TGTGCCAGCAGTTACTCCCTAGGGGAGGACGAGCAGTACTTC. Translated, it gives CASSYSLGEDEQYF.

This chain links TRBV11-2 with TRBJ2-1, with 7 nucleotides matching TRBD2. The germline V gene encodes CDR1 SGHAT and CDR2 FQNNGV. V shed 1 base and J 7 bases; nucleotides not matched to a gene: 7. This CDR3 has 15 residues. DNA of the CDR3: TGTGCCAGCAGCTTAGCTAGCGGCAGACGGAATGAGCAGTTCTTC. It specifies CASSLASGRRNEQFF.

The chain employs TRBV6-4 and TRBJ1-5; D gene unclear. Looked up from germline, CDR1 is MRHNA and CDR2 is SNTAGT. The V and J ends lost 5 bases and 5 bases respectively, with 4 bases between them. This CDR3 spans 11 amino acids. The DNA for the CDR3 is TGTGCCAGCAGTAAGGATCAGCCCCAGCATTTT. This codes for CASSKDQPQHF.

The rearrangement links TRBV7-2 to TRBJ2-7, with TRBD2 matching over 9 bases. The CDR3 runs to 13 residues. J lost 2 bases, V lost 5 bases, and 1 base had no gene match. CDR1 and CDR2 from the germline V gene are SGHTA and FQGNSA. CDR3 sequence: CASSPSGTYEQYF. In nucleotides, the CDR3 is TGTGCCAGCAGCCCTAGCGGGACCTACGAGCAGTACTTC.

The chain employs TRBV18 and TRBJ2-3, with TRBD2 identical over 8 bases. This CDR3 comprises 16 residues. Germline trimming cut 6 bases from V and 0 bases from J; bases unmatched to any gene: 8. The V gene's germline CDR1 is KGHSH and CDR2 LQKENI. DNA of the CDR3: TGTGCCAGCTCCCGGGATAGCGGGACTAGCACAGATACGCAGTATTTT. The encoded protein is CASSRDSGTSTDTQYF.

This chain links TRBV9 with TRBJ2-7, with D unclear. This CDR3 region has 14 residues. Trimming pared 0 bases from V and 3 bases from J, leaving 10 bases between. The germline V gene encodes CDR1 SGDLS and CDR2 YYNGEE. The CDR3 bases are TGTGCCAGCAGCGTAGGCGAGATTCGCTACGAGCAGTACTTC. Its protein product is CASSVGEIRYEQYF.